The 14 T cell receptor beta chains listed next were all sequenced from one sample in a study of blood T cells in healthy people across ages. A second PCR of roughly 7 to 11 cycles used a sample-barcoded 5' primer and a J-beta primer mix. Using its own MiXCR run on the 5' RACE reads, TCRdb lists one record per CDR3 protein. The repertoire holds some 940,000 distinct CDR3 sequences, with about 27% as singletons. These data also formed part of another study, on T cells of mothers and their children.

What was sequenced was blood. The receptors were gathered from a woman aged 40 to 50 in good health.

The DNA for the CDR3 is TGTGCCAGCACACCCCAGGGTGCGACCGGGGAGCTGTTTTTT. Its protein is CASTPQGATGELFF. V and J are TRBV6-2 or TRBV6-3 and TRBJ2-2; D may be TRBD1 (5 bases). Trimming shortened V by 7 bases and J by 5 bases, and 14 bases separated the two germline ends. The CDR3 runs 14 residues. Germline V gene data show CDR1 as MNHEY and CDR2 as SVGEGT.

The rearrangement links TRBV5-1 to TRBJ1-1; no firm D call. CDR3 length equals 13 residues. The V gene lost 2 bases and the J gene lost 4 bases, with 9 bases spanning the gap. Germline lookup yields CDR1 SGHRS and CDR2 YFSETQ. The CDR3 loop reads CASSLMGFTEAFF. The CDR3 DNA is TGCGCCAGCAGCTTAATGGGGTTCACTGAAGCTTTCTTT.

The V gene is TRBV5-1, the J gene TRBJ2-2; TRBD1 matches at 11 bases. The junction had 14 bases not matched to a gene; V was cut back by 4 bases and J by 6 bases. The CDR3 extends over 18 amino acids. Germline V lookup: CDR1 SGHRS, CDR2 YFSETQ. The CDR3 DNA reads as TGCGCCAGCAGCGCAACTCCAGCCGGGACAGGGGGAGCCGGGGAGCTGTTTTTT. Translation gives CASSATPAGTGGAGELFF. Full variable domain (rest looked up from reference TRBV5-1 and TRBJ2-2): KAGVTQTPRYLIKTRGQQVTLSCSPISGHRSVSWYQQTPGQGLQFLFEYFSETQRNKGNFPGRFSGRQFSNSRSEMNVSTLELGDSALYLCASSATPAGTGGAGELFFGEGSRLTVL.

This chain links TRBV19 with TRBJ1-1; the D gene is possibly TRBD1 (6 bases). This CDR3 spans 15 amino acids. V was pared by 3 bases and J by 4 bases, with 15 bases between. The germline CDR1 and CDR2 sequences are LNHDA and SQIVND (reference sequence). CDR3 sequence: CASSMGAAGSTEAFF. The CDR3 DNA reads TGTGCCAGTAGTATGGGGGCCGCAGGGTCCACTGAAGCTTTCTTT.

The rearrangement uses TRBV9 and TRBJ1-2; D is uncertain. The V gene's germline CDR1 is SGDLS and CDR2 YYNGEE. Trimming removed 7 bases from V and 4 bases from J, with 11 bases in between. CDR3 size: 12 residues. The CDR3 protein is CASGSAGYGYTF. The DNA of the CDR3 is TGTGCCAGCGGGAGCGCAGGCTATGGCTACACCTTC.

This clonotype has just a few counts. The junction shows a germline mismatch at one end, possibly a read error. CDR3 sequence (DNA): TGTGCCGGCAGCCAAGATCTTGGGGTGAGGGGTGGCTACACCTTC. Protein sequence: CAGSQDLGVRGGYTF. The chain couples TRBV14 to TRBJ1-2; weak D call: TRBD1 (5 bases). Germline V gene sequence: CDR1 SGHDN, CDR2 FVKESK. The length of the CDR3 is 15 residues. Drawing the rest from reference TRBV14 and TRBJ1-2, the complete variable domain is EAGVTQFPSHSVIEKGQTVTLRCDPISGHDNLYWYRRVMGKEIKFLLHFVKESKQDESGMPNNRFLAERTGGTYSTLKVQPAELEDSGVYFCAGSQDLGVRGGYTFGSGTRLTVV.

The count of this clonotype is one. V gene TRBV7-2 combines with J gene TRBJ2-1; possibly TRBD1 or TRBD2 for D (5 bases each). The CDR3 has 16 amino acids. Germline values: CDR1 SGHTA, CDR2 FQGNSA. V shed 5 bases and J shed 6 bases, with 20 bases lying between them. Here the CDR3 reads CASSLTGTARGNEQFF. The CDR3 DNA reads TGTGCCAGCAGCCTAACCGGGACCGCCCGGGGCAATGAGCAGTTCTTC. Variable domain in full (rest from reference TRBV7-2 and TRBJ2-1): GAGVSQSPSNKVTEKGKDVELRCDPISGHTALYWYRQSLGQGLEFLIYFQGNSAPDKSGLPSDRFSAERTGGSVSTLTIQRTQQEDSAVYLCASSLTGTARGNEQFFGPGTRLTVL.

This rearrangement joins TRBV6-4 to TRBJ2-1; either TRBD1 or TRBD2 may supply D (5 bases each). The CDR3 totals 12 residues. CDR1 is MRHNA and CDR2 is SNTAGT in the germline V gene. The ends were cut back, 0 bases at V and 9 bases at J, with 6 bases in the middle. The CDR3 region has the DNA TGTGCCAGCAGTGACTCTGGGGGTGAGCAGTTCTTC. This codes for CASSDSGGEQFF.

Concerning this clonotype itself: At one end, the junction sequence differs from germline, possibly due to a read error. This CDR3 reads CACSLMGGDEKLFF. The CDR3 coding sequence is TGTGCCTGCAGCTTAATGGGGGGGGATGAAAAACTGTTTTTT. The rearrangement joins TRBV7-2 to TRBJ1-4; perhaps TRBD1 as D (5 bases). The CDR3 is 14 residues long. CDR1 is SGHTA, CDR2 FQGNSA, per germline. The variable domain in full, with the rest retrieved from reference TRBV7-2 and TRBJ1-4, is GAGVSQSPSNKVTEKGKDVELRCDPISGHTALYWYRQSLGQGLEFLIYFQGNSAPDKSGLPSDRFSAERTGGSVSTLTIQRTQQEDSAVYLCACSLMGGDEKLFFGSGTQLSVL.

Here the CDR3 DNA reads TGCGCCAGCAGCCCCGGTCCAGGGGTCACCTACGAGCAGTACTTC. Translated: CASSPGPGVTYEQYF. This chain uses TRBV5-1 with TRBJ2-7; the D gene is possibly TRBD1 (6 bases). V was cut by 4 bases and J by 2 bases, with 16 bases left in between. Germline values: CDR1 SGHRS, CDR2 YFSETQ. This CDR3 is built from 15 residues.

This clonotype was seen a few times. The chain has TRBV7-2 and TRBJ2-5; D not resolved. The V end lost 4 bases, the J end lost 4 bases, and 10 bases lay between the germline ends. CDR3 size: 13 residues. Per germline, CDR1 SGHTA and CDR2 FQGNSA. The CDR3 nucleotides read TGTGCCAGCAGCTGGGCCGTGAGAGAGACCCAGTACTTC. Its translation is CASSWAVRETQYF.

V usage is TRBV9 and J usage is TRBJ2-3; D gene uncertain. Germline V gene sequence: CDR1 SGDLS, CDR2 YYNGEE. There are 16 residues in the CDR3. V was cut by 0 bases and J by 3 bases, with 14 bases left in between. CDR3 DNA: TGTGCCAGCAGCGTAGCTTATAACAGTCGAACAGATACGCAGTATTTT. It translates to CASSVAYNSRTDTQYF.

The chain links TRBV2 to TRBJ2-7; possibly TRBD2 for D (6 bases). V was trimmed by 7 bases and J by 5 bases, leaving 12 bases between them. Germline V gene data show CDR1 as SNHLY and CDR2 as FYNNEI. The CDR3 consists of 12 residues. The CDR3, as DNA: TGTGCCAGCACGGCGGGGTACAACGAGCAGTACTTC. It codes for CASTAGYNEQYF.

This clonotype was recorded a few times. The CDR3 reads CASILAGGPLGELFF. The CDR3 region has the DNA TGTGCCAGCATCCTAGCGGGGGGGCCTCTCGGGGAGCTGTTTTTT. The chain employs TRBV7-2 and TRBJ2-2; TRBD2 agrees at 12 bases. From germline, CDR1 is SGHTA and CDR2 FQGNSA. The CDR3 consists of 15 residues. Trimming took 7 bases from V and 7 from J; bases not matched to a gene: 7.